These 21 T cell receptor beta chains share one sample of origin, sequenced in a study of OX40 agonist ivuxolimab in advanced cancers. Clones were read by immunoSEQ multiplex PCR, and TCRdb kept only the in-frame ones, dropping some. The sample records under 50,000 clones, more than 75% being singletons. The sequencing used CD4+ or CD8+ T cells sorted from blood, collected in a trial of the OX40 agonist ivuxolimab. The origin of the receptors is an adult with an advanced solid tumor such as melanoma, head and neck, liver or kidney cancer.

The genes are TRBV11-2 and TRBJ1-2; 7 nucleotides align to TRBD1. The germline V gene encodes CDR1 SGHAT and CDR2 FQNNGV. V dropped 10 bases and J dropped 2; count of bases not matched to a gene: 13. The CDR3 is made up of 15 amino acids. The CDR3 sequence: CATLFPIQGNYGYTF. In nucleotides, the CDR3 is TGTGCCACCCTTTTTCCCATACAGGGGAACTATGGCTACACCTTC.

This chain joins TRBV5-1 and TRBJ1-1; 9 positions match TRBD1. CDR3 length equals 14 residues. Trimming removed 4 bases from V and 6 bases from J; junction bases left unmatched: 7. Germline values: CDR1 SGHRS, CDR2 YFSETQ. The CDR3 reads CASSPGTGRPEAFF. For the CDR3, the DNA is TGCGCCAGCAGCCCGGGGACAGGGAGACCTGAAGCTTTCTTT.

The V gene is TRBV27, the J gene TRBJ2-3, with D uncertain. The CDR3 sequence is 17 residues long. Between the trimmed V and J ends, which lost 7 bases and 2 bases, there was a span of 22 bases. Germline V gives CDR1 MNHEY, CDR2 SMNVEV (reference sequence). CDR3 sequence reads: CASTILRFLPHTDTQYF. CDR3 nucleotide sequence: TGTGCCAGCACCATTTTGCGTTTTTTACCTCACACAGATACGCAGTATTTT.

The CDR3 DNA is TGTGCCAGCAGCCAAGCTAGCGGGGGGGTCACAGATACGCAGTATTTT. Protein sequence: CASSQASGGVTDTQYF. The V and J genes are TRBV13 and TRBJ2-3; 12 positions match TRBD2. The CDR3 totals 16 residues. Per germline, CDR1 PRHDT and CDR2 FYEKMQ (reference sequence). The junction had 5 bases not matched to a gene; V was cut back by 5 bases and J by 2 bases.

The V call is TRBV9, the J call TRBJ1-1; 9 positions match TRBD1. Per germline, CDR1 SGDLS and CDR2 YYNGEE. The trim removed 4 bases at V and 2 bases at J, leaving 6 bases unmatched. The CDR3 contains 15 residues. CDR3 DNA: TGTGCCAGCAGCACCCGGACAGGGGATAACACTGAAGCTTTCTTT. Amino acid sequence: CASSTRTGDNTEAFF. The whole variable domain, remainder taken from reference TRBV9 and TRBJ1-1, is DSGVTQTPKHLITATGQRVTLRCSPRSGDLSVYWYQQSLDQGLQFLIQYYNGEERAKGNILERFSAQQFPDLHSELNLSSLELGDSALYFCASSTRTGDNTEAFFGQGTRLTVV.

The V gene is TRBV5-4, the J gene TRBJ2-5; TRBD2 matches 8 bases. Unmatched junction bases numbered 4, after V lost 4 bases and J lost 5 bases. Germline CDR1 and CDR2: SGHNT and YYREEE (reference sequence). The CDR3 spans 13 residues. The CDR3 nucleotides are TGTGCCAGCAGCCCAGCGGGGGTGGAGACCCAGTACTTC. Protein: CASSPAGVETQYF.

The V gene is TRBV4-1, the J gene TRBJ1-5; D is undetermined. This CDR3 region has 16 residues. Germline CDR1 MGHRA, CDR2 YSYEKL. V lost 0 bases to trimming and J lost 3 bases, with 12 bases between them. The CDR3 DNA reads as TGCGCCAGCAGCCAAGAAAGTCTGTCCTACAATCAGCCCCAGCATTTT. Its translation: CASSQESLSYNQPQHF.

In its sample, this clone was seen once. The chain links TRBV4-1 to TRBJ2-7, with D perhaps assigned TRBD1 or TRBD2 (6 bases each). CDR1 is MGHRA, CDR2 YSYEKL, per germline. V was cut by 4 bases and J by 0 bases, with 13 bases left in between. CDR3 length equals 15 residues. In DNA form, the CDR3 reads TGCGCCAGCAGCCGCGGGACGGGGGCCTCCTACGAGCAGTACGTC. Translating it yields CASSRGTGASYEQYV.

This clone is a singleton in its sample. The chain carries TRBV7-4 and TRBJ1-2; D is unresolved. V lost 2 bases to trimming and J lost 2 bases, with 9 bases between them. CDR3 length: 14 residues. Per germline, CDR1 SGHVT and CDR2 SQSDAQ. This chain's CDR3 is CASSLTRRNYGYTF. The CDR3 DNA reads as TGTGCCAGCAGCTTAACCCGTCGAAACTATGGCTACACCTTC.

The V call is TRBV7-9, the J call TRBJ2-7; D remains ambiguous. This CDR3 has 13 residues. Germline assignment: CDR1 SEHNR and CDR2 FQNEAQ (reference sequence). V was shortened by 5 bases and J by 7 bases, with 15 bases between the two germline ends. CDR3 sequence reads: CASSPEVAEEQYV. Here the CDR3 DNA reads TGTGCCAGCAGCCCCGAAGTCGCGGAGGAGCAGTACGTC.

The CDR3 reads CASRQGIPSSNQPQHF. The CDR3 DNA reads as TGTGCCAGCAGGCAGGGGATCCCCTCTAGCAATCAGCCCCAGCATTTT. The chain has TRBV6-6 and TRBJ1-5; perhaps TRBD1 as D (6 bases). Germline assignment: CDR1 MNHNY and CDR2 SVGAGI (reference sequence). The V end was cut by 6 bases, the J end by 0 bases, with 15 bases between. The CDR3 runs 16 residues.

The V gene is TRBV6-5, the J gene TRBJ1-4; the D is unclear. CDR1 is MNHEY, CDR2 SVGAGI, per germline. Trimming stripped 1 base from V and 7 bases from J, with 13 bases between. This CDR3 has 15 residues. The CDR3 protein is CASSYLASVGEKLFF. The CDR3 DNA is TGTGCCAGCAGTTACTTGGCCTCGGTGGGTGAAAAACTGTTTTTT.

The chain recombines TRBV5-4 with TRBJ2-7; a weak D match, TRBD2 (5 bases). This CDR3 contains 16 residues. V gave up 2 bases and J gave up 4 bases, with 19 bases separating them. The germline CDR1 and CDR2 sequences are SGHNT and YYREEE (reference sequence). The CDR3 nucleotides read TGTGCCAGCAGCTTACGGTCCGGGGTTTTCTCTTACGAGCAGTACTTC. Amino acid sequence: CASSLRSGVFSYEQYF. The whole variable domain, filled in from reference TRBV5-4 and TRBJ2-7, reads ETGVTQSPTHLIKTRGQQVTLRCSSQSGHNTVSWYQQALGQGPQFIFQYYREEENGRGNFPPRFSGLQFPNYSSELNVNALELDDSALYLCASSLRSGVFSYEQYFGPGTRLTVT.

DNA for the CDR3: TGTGCCAGCAGCGCAGGGGGCAACATGAACACTGAAGCTTTCTTT. It specifies CASSAGGNMNTEAFF. The V and J genes are TRBV9 and TRBJ1-1, with 8 bases aligning to TRBD1. The germline gives CDR1 SGDLS, CDR2 YYNGEE. This CDR3 has 15 residues. J gave up 0 bases and V 3 bases, and 4 bases lay outside the gene matches.

CDR3 protein: CSVDGRVQPSTDTQYF. CDR3 bases: TGCAGCGTTGACGGGCGGGTCCAGCCTAGCACAGATACGCAGTATTTT. The chain has TRBV29-1 and TRBJ2-3; maybe TRBD2 (5 bases). This CDR3 spans 16 amino acids. CDR1 and CDR2 (germline): SQVTM, ANQGSEA. The germline V and J ends were trimmed by 3 bases and 0 bases, with 16 bases remaining between them.

The genes are TRBV28 and TRBJ2-7; D perhaps matches TRBD1 (6 bases). Germline CDR1 and CDR2: MDHEN and SYDVKM. This CDR3 has 13 residues. The V gene lost 4 bases and the J gene lost 12 bases, with 19 bases spanning the gap. CDR3 in amino acids: CASSSGQLLRRYV. For the CDR3, the DNA is TGTGCCAGCAGTTCAGGACAGTTACTACGGCGGTACGTC.

The gene calls are TRBV2 and TRBJ2-2; maybe TRBD1 (6 bases). V gave up 6 bases and J gave up 6 bases, with 20 bases separating them. Germline-derived CDR1 and CDR2 are SNHLY and FYNNEI. The CDR3 has 16 residues. The CDR3 loop reads CASRPQGRGFAGELFF. The CDR3 nucleotides read TGTGCCAGCAGACCACAGGGTCGGGGTTTTGCCGGGGAGCTGTTTTTT.

The rearrangement joins TRBV5-1 to TRBJ1-3, with TRBD1 as a possible D gene (5 bases). Per the germline V gene, CDR1 is SGHRS and CDR2 is YFSETQ. The V gene lost 2 bases and the J gene lost 0 bases, with 12 bases spanning the gap. CDR3 size: 16 residues. As DNA, the CDR3 is TGCGCCAGCAGCTTAGGTGGGGCATCCTCTGGAAACACCATATATTTT. Translating it yields CASSLGGASSGNTIYF.

The V gene is TRBV5-1, the J gene TRBJ2-2; TRBD1 might be the D (6 bases). Germline V gene data show CDR1 as SGHRS and CDR2 as YFSETQ. The V and J ends lost 4 bases and 3 bases respectively, with 19 bases between them. The CDR3 is 17 residues long. CDR3 sequence: CASSLLGIGGHTGELFF. CDR3 bases: TGCGCCAGCAGCCTACTAGGGATAGGGGGTCACACCGGGGAGCTGTTTTTT.

The chain joins TRBV9 to TRBJ2-1, with D unclear. V shed 4 bases and J shed 6 bases, with 11 bases lying between them. The CDR3 runs 13 residues. In germline, CDR1 is SGDLS, CDR2 YYNGEE. The CDR3 loop reads CASSSRPFNEQFF. CDR3 DNA: TGTGCCAGCAGCTCCAGACCCTTCAATGAGCAGTTCTTC.

This clone was recorded only once. V usage is TRBV9 and J usage is TRBJ2-1; the D gene is possibly TRBD2 (6 bases). CDR1 is SGDLS and CDR2 is YYNGEE in the germline V gene. The CDR3 covers 16 residues. The V gene lost 4 bases and the J gene lost 3 bases, with 17 bases spanning the gap. The CDR3 region has the DNA TGTGCCAGCAGCCCCTTAGCGGAGAGGGGCTACAATGAGCAGTTCTTC. Its protein product is CASSPLAERGYNEQFF.